A single sample is the source of the 17 T cell receptor beta chains below, sequenced in a study of patients and donors after allogeneic stem cell transplantation. One entry per CDR3 protein results from TCRdb running MiXCR on the RT-PCR reads. The sample includes roughly 4,200 distinct CDR3 sequences, about 15% seen only once; the top ten take roughly 80%. Sequencing input: blood, either unsorted or a sorted T cell fraction (not recorded which). These receptors all stem from a human donor who was either an allogeneic HSCT recipient or a stem cell or donor lymphocyte infusion donor (not recorded which). It is not recorded whose cells these are; they may come from a transplant donor.

This clonotype has more than one count but fewer than ten. The rearrangement links TRBV24-1 to TRBJ1-1; maybe TRBD1 (5 bases). V was shortened by 7 bases and J by 8 bases, with 16 bases between the two germline ends. CDR3 length: 13 residues. CDR1 and CDR2 (germline): KGHDR, SFDVKD. The CDR3 protein is CATRGGMVAEAFF. The CDR3 bases are TGTGCCACCAGGGGGGGGATGGTCGCAGAAGCTTTCTTT.

This clonotype has just a few counts. The chain uses TRBV6-6 and TRBJ1-5; 8 bases line up with TRBD1. CDR1 and CDR2 (germline): MNHNY, SVGAGI (reference sequence). CDR3 length: 15 residues. Trimming cost V 5 bases and J 0 bases; bases outside gene matches: 3. The CDR3 reads CASSRDRYSNQPQHF. CDR3 bases: TGTGCCAGCAGTCGGGACAGGTATAGCAATCAGCCCCAGCATTTT.

The genes are TRBV28 and TRBJ2-7; perhaps TRBD2 as D (5 bases). CDR1 and CDR2 (germline): MDHEN, SYDVKM. The V and J ends lost 2 bases and 7 bases respectively, with 9 bases between them. This CDR3 contains 12 residues. The chain's CDR3 is CASSLNTGEQYF. The CDR3 DNA sequence: TGTGCCAGCAGTTTAAACACGGGAGAGCAGTACTTC.

At least ten counts were recorded for this clonotype. The genes are TRBV7-9 and TRBJ1-1; tentative D call: TRBD1 (5 bases). Trimming cost V 5 bases and J 3 bases, with 16 bases left between them. The CDR3 is made up of 15 amino acids. The germline V gene encodes CDR1 SEHNR and CDR2 FQNEAQ (reference sequence). The CDR3 protein is CASSPRDRTYTEAFF. CDR3 DNA: TGTGCCAGCAGCCCGCGGGACCGTACGTACACTGAAGCTTTCTTT.

The chain links TRBV12-3 or TRBV12-4 to TRBJ1-1, with TRBD1 matching 7 bases. This CDR3 region has 16 residues. J lost 1 base, V lost 5 bases, and 10 bases had no gene match. CDR3 DNA: TGTGCCAGCAGTCCAAGAACAGGGGCCAAGAACACTGAAGCTTTCTTT. This codes for CASSPRTGAKNTEAFF.

This clonotype rates as medium-sized (0.01 to 0.1%). The chain has TRBV5-6 and TRBJ2-7, with 9 nucleotides matching TRBD1. V lost 2 bases and J lost 6; bases outside the gene matches: 9. CDR1 and CDR2 from the germline V gene are SGHDT and YYEEEE. The CDR3 spans 15 residues. The CDR3 region is CASSFRDRVLSEQYF. CDR3 in DNA: TGTGCCAGCAGCTTCCGGGACAGGGTCTTAAGCGAGCAGTACTTC.

By share, this clonotype ranks as medium-sized. The genes are TRBV7-9 and TRBJ2-2, with 8 bases matching TRBD2. CDR1 is SEHNR, CDR2 FQNEAQ, per germline (reference sequence). This CDR3 is 15 amino acids long. Unmatched junction bases numbered 6, after V lost 3 bases and J lost 6 bases. The DNA of the CDR3 is TGTGCCAGCAGCTTGACCGCGGGGGGAGCCGGGGAGCTGTTTTTT. Translated, it gives CASSLTAGGAGELFF.

The chain uses TRBV27 and TRBJ2-7; D possibly corresponds to TRBD1 (5 bases). The CDR3 has 12 residues. With 6 bases removed from V and 3 bases from J, the gap between germline ends came to 9 bases. Looked up from germline, CDR1 is MNHEY and CDR2 is SMNVEV (reference sequence). In DNA form, the CDR3 reads TGTGCCAGCAGCGACAGATTCTACGAGCAGTACTTC. This codes for CASSDRFYEQYF.

This clonotype was found many times. The V and J genes are TRBV20-1 and TRBJ1-5; D may be TRBD1 (5 bases). The CDR3 spans 14 residues. Trimming took 2 bases from V and 7 from J, leaving 15 bases between them. Germline CDR1 reads DFQATT; CDR2 reads SNEGSKA (reference sequence). As DNA, the CDR3 is TGCAGTGCTAGAAAGTCGGGGGAATGGCAGCCCCAGCATTTT. Translated: CSARKSGEWQPQHF.

This clonotype was seen a few times. V gene TRBV7-8 combines with J gene TRBJ1-3; TRBD1 matches 8 bases. The length of the CDR3 is 12 residues. Germline trimming cut 0 bases from V and 13 bases from J; bases unmatched to any gene: 2. CDR1 and CDR2 (germline): SGHVS, FQNEAQ. The CDR3 DNA reads TGTGCCAGCAGCTTAGCCGGGACAGGTATATATTTT. This codes for CASSLAGTGIYF.

The table lists this clonotype with many counts. This sequence joins TRBV20-1 and TRBJ2-7; 14 bases are a match to TRBD2. Germline lookup yields CDR1 DFQATT and CDR2 SNEGSKA (reference sequence). The J segment lost 6 bases and the V segment lost 5 bases, leaving 6 bases of the junction unmatched. This CDR3 has 14 residues. Written as DNA, the CDR3 is TGCAGTGCTCGACTAGCGGGAGGGCCCTCCGAGCAGTACTTC. This sequence encodes CSARLAGGPSEQYF.

V usage is TRBV6-6 and J usage is TRBJ2-1; 7 bases match TRBD1. The J segment lost 6 bases and the V segment lost 5 bases, leaving 16 bases of the junction unmatched. Germline values: CDR1 MNHNY, CDR2 SVGAGI (reference sequence). This CDR3 spans 17 amino acids. CDR3 sequence: CASSPHGVLGGLNEQFF. CDR3 sequence (DNA): TGTGCCAGCAGTCCACACGGGGTATTAGGGGGCCTCAATGAGCAGTTCTTC.

This clonotype has ten or more counts. One end of the junction varies from germline; a read error may be responsible. The chain is built from TRBV7-2 and TRBJ1-5, with TRBD1 as a possible D gene (5 bases). Germline V gene data show CDR1 as SGHTA and CDR2 as FQGNSA. The length of the CDR3 is 12 residues. DNA for the CDR3: TGTGCCCTCAGGGTCCTCCTTCAGTCCCAGCATTTT. Amino acid sequence: CALRVLLQSQHF.

This clonotype was seen repeatedly, ten times or more. The genes are TRBV27 and TRBJ1-5; no reliable D call. The CDR3 contains 11 residues. The germline V gene has CDR1 MNHEY and CDR2 SMNVEV (reference sequence). Trimming removed 3 bases from V and 7 bases from J, with 4 bases in between. CDR3 in DNA: TGTGCCAGCAGTTTGAGGCAGCCCCAGCATTTT. It codes for CASSLRQPQHF.

This clonotype was counted at least ten times. V is TRBV6-4 and J is TRBJ1-5; D not certain. This CDR3 contains 13 residues. Germline-derived CDR1 and CDR2 are MRHNA and SNTAGT. V lost 5 bases and J 6 bases, leaving 11 bases between the germline ends. CDR3 loop: CASSPVWGQPQHF. The CDR3 DNA sequence: TGTGCCAGCAGTCCCGTTTGGGGTCAGCCCCAGCATTTT.

This clonotype was observed a handful of times. The rearrangement joins TRBV6-5 to TRBJ2-5, with D perhaps given as TRBD1 or TRBD2 (5 bases each). The CDR3 totals 13 residues. The germline CDR1 and CDR2 sequences are MNHEY and SVGAGI. The ends were cut back, 7 bases at V and 5 bases at J, with 14 bases in the middle. CDR3 sequence: CASIQRGAETQYF. The CDR3 nucleotides read TGTGCCAGCATTCAGAGGGGTGCGGAGACCCAGTACTTC.

This clonotype showed up many times. Relative to the germline gene, one junction end is altered; a read error may explain this. V is TRBV20-1 and J is TRBJ2-5, with 7 bases that match TRBD1. The length of the CDR3 is 16 residues. The V gene's germline CDR1 is DFQATT and CDR2 SNEGSKA (reference sequence). CDR3 coding DNA: TGCAGTGCTCTGCCCCCGTCAGGGGGTCTACAAGGGACCCAGTACTTC. Protein product: CSALPPSGGLQGTQYF.